Described below is a single TCR beta chain sequence and its context. The CDR3 is 14 residues long. Germline assignment: CDR1 SGDLS and CDR2 YYNGEE. The V gene lost 3 bases and the J gene lost 0 bases, with 7 bases spanning the gap. This specimen comes from a study of shared clonotypes between healthy human individuals. Adult donors, all healthy and HIV-negative, had no recent acute infections or vaccinations. Authors' analysis steps: Junction-only sequences produced by ImmunoSEQ had no quality scores, so filtering differed. Using immunoSEQ multiplex PCR, the repertoire was profiled, and TCRdb retains in-frame clones only, with some absent. V, J and clone size reflect that table, while D and trimming were determined from the DNA. There are 640,000 or so clones in the sample; roughly 70% occur only once, and under 2% lies in the top ten.

This sequence joins TRBV9 and TRBJ1-5; D is ambiguous. Sequencing was carried out using memory CD4+ T cells sorted from blood. This sample's subset: CD45RA-negative fraction. This clonotype was obtained from a woman aged 25-40 years in good health. For the CDR3, the DNA is TGTGCCAGCAGCGGGGCAAATAGCAATCAGCCCCAGCATTTT. It encodes CASSGANSNQPQHF.